This entry is about one TCR beta chain. This clone was observed a single time. Its antigen is currently not known. No base qualities exist here, and no much larger clone lies one base off it. This entry comes from a study of regulatory dendritic cells for organ transplantation (dated by TCRdb to about 2017). General notes on the study: Sorted naive and memory CD4+ and CD8+ T cells had their TCRbeta repertoires sequenced both before and after allostimulation with either regulatory or mature dendritic cells. Broader findings and caveats from the paper: Sequencing was done in only a couple of subjects, and the authors reported considerable heterogeneity between individuals in the alloreactive memory CD8+ T cell pool. Highly diverse repertoires were observed in naive CD4+ and CD8+ T cells, whereas lower diversity was observed in memory cells, and the most oligoclonal repertoires were found in memory CD8+ cells. In both subjects, allostimulation led to expansion of memory CD8+ clones, though the expansion induced by regulatory dendritic cells appeared to be more limited than that induced by mature dendritic cells. Among the resting subsets, the most alloreactive TCR clonotypes were found in memory CD8+ T cells.

TCRbeta CDR3 regions were amplified by multiplexed two-step PCR using Vbeta-specific forward primers and Jbeta-specific reverse primers. Through the immunoSEQ service, TCRbeta libraries were sequenced on an Illumina instrument. As for how the authors treated the data: V, D and J genes were assigned using IMGT annotation, and counts were corrected for multiplex PCR bias using synthetic CDR3 analogues. The immunoSEQ Analyzer calculated repertoire clonality as one minus the normalized Shannon entropy. Whether a clone counted as expanded was decided by Fisher's exact test with Benjamini-Hochberg false discovery rate control and a two-tailed cutoff of P<0.01. This is the immuneACCESS table as TCRdb keeps it, with only in-frame sequences that have V and J called. A part of the clones is gone; compared with another copy, unresolved V genes explain less than half, and the rest is unexplained. V, J and clone size are those of that table, while D and trimming were read from the DNA. The sample records 30,000 or so clones, approximately 86% of which are singletons. The ten largest clones add up to roughly 0.4% of the sample.

The CDR3 contains 12 residues, cysteine and phenylalanine counted. The only DNA kept is the CDR3, 36 bases in frame from the first base. Per the germline V gene, MNHEY is the CDR1 and SVGAGI is the CDR2. V is pruned by 6 bases and J by 6 bases, leaving 3 bases of the junction without a gene match. FACS was used to sort naive T cells as CD45RA+ cells and memory T cells as CD45RO+ CD4+ or CD8+ cells. The T cells used for TCR sequencing were obtained from two healthy control subjects. Sorted T cell subsets that were not stimulated were used as baseline controls for the mixed lymphocyte reactions. Genomic DNA was extracted with the Qiagen DNeasy Blood & Tissue Kit.

In this chain, TRBV6-5 is recombined with TRBJ1-1, and 8 junctional nucleotides match TRBD1. Sequenced sample: naive CD8+ T cells from blood. This specimen's cell subset or site label, interpreted: CD45RA+ naive T cells. This TCR derives from a human donor in good health. In nucleotide form, the sequence is TGTGCCAGCAGCCACAGGGGGTCTGAAGCTTTCTTT. The translation is CASSHRGSEAFF.